This TCR beta chain derives from a study of patients and donors after allogeneic stem cell transplantation. The CDR3 is 16 residues long. CDR1 and CDR2 (germline): SGHDN, FVKESK. Trimming cost V 3 bases and J 4 bases, with 18 bases left between them. TCRdb fed the RT-PCR reads into MiXCR, producing one record per CDR3 protein. This table holds over 150,000 distinct CDR3 sequences, approximately 30% found once. The genes are TRBV14 and TRBJ1-2, with D possibly matching TRBD1 (6 bases). Sequencing was carried out using blood, either unsorted or a sorted T cell fraction (not recorded which). This receptor was identified in a human donor who was either an allogeneic HSCT recipient or a stem cell or donor lymphocyte infusion donor (not recorded which). It is not recorded whose cells these are; they may come from a transplant donor. CDR3 region: CASSHSGHLWAYGYTF. CDR3 coding DNA: TGTGCCAGCAGCCACTCGGGACACCTCTGGGCCTATGGCTACACCTTC.